This T cell receptor beta chain derives from a study of cytomegalovirus exposure and HLA in healthy donors. Study-wide results and caveats: Specificity for CMV antigens was confirmed in vitro for a few of the CMV-associated chains. Later analysis associated a missense DCLRE1C variant with TCR beta V- and J-gene trimming.

V was shortened by 8 bases and J by 1 base, with 14 bases between the two germline ends. In germline, CDR1 is ENHRY, CDR2 SYGVKD. CDR3 length: 15 amino acids. A remark on this clone: What it binds is not known.

The PCR ran on 60 Vbeta and 13 Jbeta primers. Produced via immunoSEQ multiplex PCR; TCRdb's table is partial and in-frame only. The sample shows 36,000 or so clones, roughly 88% of them seen only once. The sample was PBMCs. The chain combines TRBV10-3 with TRBJ2-2; the D gene is possibly TRBD2 (7 bases). The TCR sequence derives from a woman between 18 and 29 years old in good health and CMV-seronegative. The CDR3 DNA sequence: TGTGCCATCCTCGGCGGGGGCCGGAACACCGGGGAGCTGTTTTTT. Residues: CAILGGGRNTGELFF.